A single sample gave rise to the 2 T cell receptor beta chains below, sequenced in a study of T cell responses to AZD1222 COVID-19 vaccine. Repertoires were generated with immunoSEQ multiplex PCR, while TCRdb's copy carries only in-frame clones and drops some. The sample has over 100,000 clones; roughly 90% are singletons. The starting material was peripheral blood, obtained on day 0 of AZD1222 vaccination. The receptors originated from an adult in good health.

This chain uses TRBV7-9 with TRBJ1-1, with D possibly matching TRBD1 (5 bases). The CDR3 extends over 14 amino acids. Germline V lookup: CDR1 SEHNR, CDR2 FQNEAQ (reference sequence). Trimming took 5 bases from V and 7 from J, leaving 17 bases between them. The CDR3 spells CASSPTRDLGEAFF. The CDR3 DNA sequence: TGTGCCAGCAGCCCGACCAGGGATCTTGGTGAAGCTTTCTTT. The variable domain in full, completed from reference TRBV7-9 and TRBJ1-1, reads DTGVSQNPRHKITKRGQNVTFRCDPISEHNRLYWYRQTLGQGPEFLTYFQNEAQLEKSRLLSDRFSAERPKGSFSTLEIQRTEQGDSAMYLCASSPTRDLGEAFFGQGTRLTVV.

The rearrangement joins TRBV28 to TRBJ1-2; 7 bases are a match to TRBD1. V trimming: 7 bases; J trimming: 0 bases; junction bases outside the gene matches: 17. The CDR3 sequence is 18 residues long. Germline V gene lookup returns CDR1 MDHEN and CDR2 SYDVKM. The CDR3 sequence: CASTFLGIGTDSNYGYTF. CDR3 sequence (DNA): TGTGCCAGCACCTTCCTAGGAATTGGGACAGACTCTAACTATGGCTACACCTTC.